Each of the 15 T cell receptor beta chains below was sequenced from the same sample in a study of cytomegalovirus exposure and HLA in healthy donors (dated by TCRdb to about 2017). Library method: the immunoSEQ multiplex PCR assay. A mixture of 60 forward primers for TCR Vbeta segments and 13 reverse primers for TCR Jbeta segments was used in the multiplex PCR. This immuneACCESS table, as held by TCRdb, lists in-frame sequences with V and J called but not all clones. Of the missing ones, under half trace to an unresolved V gene in checked studies; the others have no known cause. For this sample the table gives 150,000 or so clones, of which 65% to 75% were detected only once. 2.1% of the sample is in the top ten clones. The source material was PBMCs. These receptors were taken from a man aged 25-45 years in good health and CMV-seronegative.

The chain links TRBV2 to TRBJ1-3, with D hard to call. Germline values: CDR1 SNHLY, CDR2 FYNNEI. The V end was cut by 3 bases, the J end by 0 bases, with 9 bases between. The CDR3 runs to 15 residues. The CDR3 region is CASSDGELSGNTIYF. The DNA for the CDR3 is TGTGCCAGCAGTGACGGGGAACTCTCTGGAAACACCATATATTTT.

The rearrangement links TRBV7-3 to TRBJ1-1; D is unresolved. The V gene lost 5 bases and the J gene lost 1 base, with 8 bases spanning the gap. Germline V CDR1 and CDR2: SGHTA, FQGTGA. The length of the CDR3 is 13 residues. CDR3 sequence reads: CASSAQQNTEAFF. CDR3 DNA sequence: TGTGCCAGCAGCGCCCAACAGAACACTGAAGCTTTCTTT.

The J gene is TRBJ1-4, the V gene TRBV28; no reliable D call. The CDR3 spans 18 residues. Trimming removed 5 bases at V and 7 bases at J, with 26 bases between. The germline gives CDR1 MDHEN, CDR2 SYDVKM. The CDR3 sequence: CASSPNRPSRGKFEKLFF. The CDR3 DNA reads as TGTGCCAGCAGTCCAAACCGACCCTCCCGGGGAAAGTTTGAAAAACTGTTTTTT.

Concerning this clone itself: The junction departs from germline at one end; a sequencing error may be responsible. This chain uses TRBV5-6 with TRBJ1-2; D perhaps matches TRBD1 (5 bases). CDR3 length equals 14 residues. Germline values: CDR1 SGHDT, CDR2 YYEEEE. CDR3 protein: CASSPKGPLYGYPF. Written as DNA, the CDR3 is TGTGCCAGCAGCCCCAAGGGGCCCCTCTATGGCTACCCCTTC.

This clone has just a few counts. The chain recombines TRBV5-1 with TRBJ2-2; weak D call: TRBD1 (5 bases). Trimming cost V 7 bases and J 0 bases, with 10 bases left between them. The CDR3 is 14 residues long. Germline loops: CDR1 SGHRS, CDR2 YFSETQ. CDR3 in DNA: TGCGCCAGCGGCCAGGGTTCGAACACCGGGGAGCTGTTTTTT. Protein product: CASGQGSNTGELFF.

This chain uses TRBV13 with TRBJ1-2; TRBD1 agrees at 9 bases. The trim removed 0 bases at V and 4 bases at J, leaving 3 bases unmatched. The germline CDR1 and CDR2 sequences are PRHDT and FYEKMQ (reference sequence). There are 15 residues in the CDR3. CDR3 sequence (DNA): TGTGCCAGCAGCTTAGGAACAGGGGGCCGCTATGGCTACACCTTC. Its protein product is CASSLGTGGRYGYTF.

The chain recombines TRBV15 with TRBJ2-1; 10 bases fit TRBD2. In germline, CDR1 is LNHNV, CDR2 YYDKDF (reference sequence). The V gene end was trimmed by 3 bases and the J gene end by 9 bases; junction bases not matched to a gene: 5. This CDR3 is built from 14 residues. CDR3 sequence reads: CATSSGVAGGEQFF. In DNA, the CDR3 is TGTGCCACCAGCAGCGGAGTAGCGGGAGGTGAGCAGTTCTTC.

Concerning this clone itself: An end of the junction does not agree with germline; a read error may underlie this. V gene TRBV7-3 combines with J gene TRBJ1-2, with 11 bases identical to TRBD1. This CDR3 region has 17 residues. Per germline, CDR1 SGHTA and CDR2 FQGTGA. The CDR3 protein is CASSQGQGALVGRGYPF. In DNA form, the CDR3 reads TGTGCCAGCAGCCAAGGACAGGGGGCATTGGTGGGACGTGGCTACCCCTTC.

V usage is TRBV5-4 and J usage is TRBJ2-5, with 9 bases that match TRBD1. V trimming: 5 bases; J trimming: 5 bases; junction bases outside the gene matches: 10. The CDR3 has 15 residues. Germline V CDR1 and CDR2: SGHNT, YYREEE (reference sequence). The chain's CDR3 is CASRQSRTGEETQYF. CDR3 DNA: TGTGCCAGCAGACAATCGCGGACAGGGGAGGAGACCCAGTACTTC.

The chain carries TRBV27 and TRBJ2-2; perhaps TRBD2 as D (5 bases). The ends were cut back, 6 bases at V and 5 bases at J, with 7 bases in the middle. This CDR3 has 12 residues. CDR1 and CDR2 from the germline V gene are MNHEY and SMNVEV (reference sequence). As DNA, the CDR3 is TGTGCCAGCAGGCGAGGGACCGGGGAGCTGTTTTTT. Amino acid sequence: CASRRGTGELFF.

The chain joins TRBV2 to TRBJ2-7, with 9 positions matching TRBD1. The V and J ends lost 5 bases and 7 bases, in that order; junction bases with no gene match: 6. CDR1 is SNHLY and CDR2 is FYNNEI in the germline V gene. CDR3 length: 13 residues. As DNA, the CDR3 is TGTGCCAGCAGTCTATGGGACAGGGTAGAGCAGTACTTC. Translating gives CASSLWDRVEQYF.

This chain uses TRBV27 with TRBJ1-1; 9 nucleotides agree with TRBD1. With V trimmed by 4 bases and J by 4 bases, 4 bases remained unmatched. CDR1 and CDR2 from the germline V gene are MNHEY and SMNVEV (reference sequence). The length of the CDR3 is 14 residues. CDR3 loop: CASSYRGPFTEAFF. The CDR3 region has the DNA TGTGCCAGCAGTTACAGGGGGCCATTCACTGAAGCTTTCTTT.

J is TRBJ1-6 and V is TRBV5-6; 8 bases line up with TRBD1. Trimming removed 4 bases from V and 10 bases from J; junction bases left unmatched: 7. Per the germline V gene, CDR1 is SGHDT and CDR2 is YYEEEE. The CDR3 has 14 amino acids. The CDR3 DNA reads TGTGCCAGCAGCGTGACAGGGGAAGGGTCACCCCTCCACTTT. This encodes CASSVTGEGSPLHF.

The chain combines TRBV19 with TRBJ1-1, with 8 bases matching TRBD1. CDR1 is LNHDA and CDR2 is SQIVND in the germline V gene (reference sequence). The CDR3 runs to 15 residues. Trimming removed 4 bases from V and 3 bases from J; junction bases left unmatched: 7. The CDR3 nucleotides are TGTGCCAGTAGTACCGACAGGGGAATCTACACTGAAGCTTTCTTT. Protein sequence: CASSTDRGIYTEAFF. Looking up the rest from reference TRBV19 and TRBJ1-1 gives the full variable domain: DGGITQSPKYLFRKEGQNVTLSCEQNLNHDAMYWYRQDPGQGLRLIYYSQIVNDFQKGDIAEGYSVSREKKESFPLTVTSAQKNPTAFYLCASSTDRGIYTEAFFGQGTRLTVV.

The J gene is TRBJ1-5, the V gene TRBV10-3; D gene ambiguous. The CDR3 is 12 residues long. Germline CDR1 reads ENHRY; CDR2 reads SYGVKD. The V gene lost 8 bases and the J gene lost 7 bases, with 12 bases spanning the gap. The CDR3, as DNA: TGTGCCATCGGGGAAGGAGGACAGCCCCAGCATTTT. Its protein is CAIGEGGQPQHF.